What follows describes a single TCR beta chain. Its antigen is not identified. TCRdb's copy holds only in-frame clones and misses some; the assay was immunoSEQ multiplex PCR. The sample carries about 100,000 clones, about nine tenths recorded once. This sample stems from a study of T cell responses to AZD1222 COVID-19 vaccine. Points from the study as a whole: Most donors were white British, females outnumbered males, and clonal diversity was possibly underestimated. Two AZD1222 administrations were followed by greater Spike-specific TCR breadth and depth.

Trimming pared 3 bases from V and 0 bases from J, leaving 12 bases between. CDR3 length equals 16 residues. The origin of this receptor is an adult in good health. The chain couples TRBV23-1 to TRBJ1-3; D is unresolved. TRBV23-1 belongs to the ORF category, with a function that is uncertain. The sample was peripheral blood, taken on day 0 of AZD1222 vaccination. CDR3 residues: CASSHLQTCSGNTIYF. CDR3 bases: TGCGCCAGCAGTCATCTACAGACTTGCTCTGGAAACACCATATATTTT.